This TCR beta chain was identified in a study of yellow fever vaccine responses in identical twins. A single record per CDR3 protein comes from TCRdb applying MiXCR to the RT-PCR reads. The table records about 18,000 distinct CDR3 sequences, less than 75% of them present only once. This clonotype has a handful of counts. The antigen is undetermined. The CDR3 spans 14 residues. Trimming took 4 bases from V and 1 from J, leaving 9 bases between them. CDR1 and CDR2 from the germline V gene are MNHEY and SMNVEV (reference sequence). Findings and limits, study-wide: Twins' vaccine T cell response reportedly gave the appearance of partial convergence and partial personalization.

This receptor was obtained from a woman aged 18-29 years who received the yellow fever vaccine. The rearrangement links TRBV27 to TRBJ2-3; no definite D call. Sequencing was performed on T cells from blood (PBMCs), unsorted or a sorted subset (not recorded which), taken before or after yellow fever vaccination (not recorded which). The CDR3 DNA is TGTGCCAGCAGTTCTTATGGGGGCACAGATACGCAGTATTTT. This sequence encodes CASSSYGGTDTQYF.